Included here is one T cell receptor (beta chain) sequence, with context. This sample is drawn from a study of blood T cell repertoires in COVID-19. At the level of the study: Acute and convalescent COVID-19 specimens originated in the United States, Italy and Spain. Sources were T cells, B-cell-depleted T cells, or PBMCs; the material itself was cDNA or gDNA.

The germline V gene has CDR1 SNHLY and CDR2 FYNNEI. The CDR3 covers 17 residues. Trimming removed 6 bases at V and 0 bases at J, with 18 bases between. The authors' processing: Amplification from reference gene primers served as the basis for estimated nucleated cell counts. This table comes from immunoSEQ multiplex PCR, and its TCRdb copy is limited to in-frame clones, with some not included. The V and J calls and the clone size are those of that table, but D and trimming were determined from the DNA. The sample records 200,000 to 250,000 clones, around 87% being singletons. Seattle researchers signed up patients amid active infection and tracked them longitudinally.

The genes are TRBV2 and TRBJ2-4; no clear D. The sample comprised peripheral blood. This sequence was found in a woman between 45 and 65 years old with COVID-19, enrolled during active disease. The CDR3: CASSFPWAILAKNIQYF. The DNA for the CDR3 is TGTGCCAGCAGCTTCCCCTGGGCCATATTAGCCAAAAACATTCAGTACTTC.